This T cell receptor beta chain was observed in a study of shared clonotypes between healthy human individuals. Study in general: The plates for each donor numbered three CD4 naive, three CD4 memory, two CD8 naive and one CD8 memory.

General study results and limits: A limitation of the genetic and exposure-history diversity represented arose from few donors.

Germline trimming cut 6 bases from V and 4 bases from J; bases unmatched to any gene: 9. Germline V gene sequence: CDR1 ENHRY, CDR2 SYGVKD. The CDR3 totals 16 residues. The material for each subset, its genomic DNA, was split evenly across several immunoSEQ plates. As originally analysed: ImmunoSEQ sequences covered only the junction and lacked quality scores; filtering therefore differed. The table came from immunoSEQ multiplex PCR; TCRdb's copy has only in-frame clones and leaves some out. V and J calls and clone size are copied from that table; D and trimming were computed from the DNA. The data contain approximately 1,000,000 clones, approximately 80% of them seen just once; the ten biggest clones take up roughly 0.56%. Remarks on this clone: No antigen is known for it.

The chain uses TRBV10-3 and TRBJ2-2, with 9 bases matching TRBD1. Sequenced: memory CD4+ T cells from PBMCs. Subset here: CD45RA-negative fraction. This TCR was recovered from a man between 18 and 29 years old in good health. Some clones in this sample may be carry-over from other donors' samples. Here the CDR3 reads CAIRIGQGTTTGELFF. The CDR3 DNA reads as TGTGCCATCAGGATTGGACAGGGGACAACCACCGGGGAGCTGTTTTTT.